The subject of this entry is one TCR beta chain. The data originate from a study of identical twins. TCRdb re-called the 5' RACE reads through MiXCR, storing one row per CDR3 protein. The table lists 500,000 to 650,000 distinct CDR3 sequences, 20% to 25% of them singletons. The V and J ends lost 3 bases and 4 bases, in that order; junction bases with no gene match: 5. The CDR3 has 14 amino acids. These data were likewise used in another study, on yellow fever vaccine responses in identical twins.

This sequence joins TRBV12-3 or TRBV12-4 and TRBJ2-5; 7 bases map to TRBD1. The clonotype comes from a woman between 18 and 30 years old in good health. Sequenced input: CD4+ T cells sorted from blood. The CDR3 DNA is TGTGCCAGCAGTTTTCACAGGGGAAGAGAGACCCAGTACTTC. It yields the protein CASSFHRGRETQYF.